This entry features one TCR beta chain sequence. What it binds is unknown. One end of the junction is discordant with germline, which a read error may explain. The germline gives CDR1 LGHDT, CDR2 YNNKEL (reference sequence). The CDR3 consists of 11 residues. This sample was included in a study of identical twins. Study-level findings and limits: Low generation-probability sequences were in excess among twin-shared out-of-frame alpha sequences.

There were only healthy Caucasians among the donors. Template switching added a universal primer site; cDNA carried unique molecular identifiers. TCRdb fed the 5' RACE reads into MiXCR, producing one record per CDR3 protein. The table records 200,000 to 250,000 distinct CDR3 sequences, 7% of them present only once. The same data also went into a second study, on yellow fever vaccine responses in identical twins. Per that study: Vaccine-induced T cell responses in twins were reportedly observed to appear partly convergent, partly personalized.

This TCR was sampled from a woman younger than 30 in good health. The rearrangement uses TRBV3-1 and TRBJ2-5; tentatively, D is TRBD1 (5 bases). Sequenced input: memory (CD45RO+) T cells sorted from blood. The CDR3 loop reads CSSSPGETQYF. CDR3 DNA: TGTTCCAGCAGCCCAGGGGAGACCCAGTACTTC.